Listed here are 3 T cell receptor beta chains from one sample, sequenced in a study of radiation and T cells in renal cell carcinoma. The sample's time point: blood 4 weeks post-SBRT, at nephrectomy. As for treatment: 15 Gy SBRT to primary tumor, nephrectomy 4 weeks later. Profiled with immunoSEQ multiplex PCR; TCRdb holds only in-frame clones, not every one. The sample includes some 81,000 clones, 70% to 90% of them seen just once. The sequences come from blood, collected from a patient whose treatment included radiotherapy and nephrectomy. The receptors originated from a woman between 70 and 85 years old with renal cell carcinoma.

The rearrangement uses TRBV5-3 and TRBJ2-2, with TRBD1 identical over 8 bases. TRBV5-3 is reported as an ORF; its role is uncertain. The junction had 7 bases not matched to a gene; V was cut back by 5 bases and J by 4 bases. This CDR3 is 15 amino acids long. The CDR3: CARSTGTGSTGELFF. Here the CDR3 DNA reads TGTGCCAGAAGTACCGGGACAGGCAGCACCGGGGAGCTGTTTTTT.

This chain connects TRBV19 to TRBJ2-6; no firm D call. V was pared by 8 bases and J by 0 bases, with 2 bases between. The germline gives CDR1 LNHDA, CDR2 SQIVND (reference sequence). This CDR3 has 12 amino acids. The CDR3 protein is CASSSGANVLTF. CDR3 in DNA: TGTGCCAGTTCCTCTGGGGCCAACGTCCTGACTTTC.

The chain combines TRBV14 with TRBJ2-7; 9 nucleotides agree with TRBD1. J gave up 7 bases and V 0 bases, and 7 bases lay outside the gene matches. This CDR3 is 15 amino acids long. Germline CDR1 is SGHDN and CDR2 is FVKESK. The CDR3: CASSQDNRGLGEQYF. The DNA for the CDR3 is TGTGCCAGCAGCCAAGACAACAGGGGGCTAGGTGAGCAGTACTTC.